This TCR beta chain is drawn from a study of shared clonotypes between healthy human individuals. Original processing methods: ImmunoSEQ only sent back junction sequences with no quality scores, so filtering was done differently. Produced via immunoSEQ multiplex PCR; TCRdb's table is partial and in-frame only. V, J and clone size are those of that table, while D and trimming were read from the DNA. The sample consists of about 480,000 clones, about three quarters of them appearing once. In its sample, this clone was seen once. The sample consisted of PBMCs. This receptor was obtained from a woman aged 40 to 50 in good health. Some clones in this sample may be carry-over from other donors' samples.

CDR3 sequence (DNA): TGTGCCATCACAACAGGGAACTATGGCTACACCTTC. Its protein product is CAITTGNYGYTF. The V call is TRBV28, the J call TRBJ1-2, with D maybe TRBD1 (6 bases). From germline, CDR1 is MDHEN and CDR2 SYDVKM. The CDR3 is made up of 12 amino acids. V gave up 10 bases and J gave up 2 bases, with 11 bases separating them.